This record covers a single TCR beta chain. Its antigen remains unidentified. The data were obtained in a study of OX40 agonist ivuxolimab in advanced cancers. Study overall: Ivuxolimab, an agonist antibody against OX40 (CD134), was given to patients. Study-wide results and caveats: Averaging showed that CD8+ T cells had more expanded clones than CD4+ did.

Profiled with immunoSEQ multiplex PCR; TCRdb holds only in-frame clones, not every one. The sample carries 61,000 or so clones, approximately 80% recorded once. The source was CD4+ or CD8+ T cells sorted from blood, collected in a trial of the OX40 agonist ivuxolimab. The sequence came from an adult with an advanced solid tumor such as melanoma, head and neck, liver or kidney cancer.

The CDR3 loop reads CASSLLGATDTQYF. The CDR3 DNA follows: TGTGCCAGCAGTTTACTGGGGGCCACAGATACGCAGTATTTT. The chain combines TRBV28 with TRBJ2-3; the D gene is possibly TRBD1 (6 bases). CDR1 is MDHEN, CDR2 SYDVKM, per germline. The CDR3 covers 14 residues. Trimming cost V 2 bases and J 2 bases, with 8 bases left between them.